This T cell receptor (beta chain) was sequenced for a study of T cell responses to AZD1222 COVID-19 vaccine. Across the whole study: Analysis merged second doses at about 4 or about 12 weeks.

The V end lost 4 bases, the J end lost 0 bases, and 13 bases lay between the germline ends. Germline assignment: CDR1 MNHEY and CDR2 SMNVEV (reference sequence). CDR3 length: 16 residues. In the case of this clone: The antigen is unknown.

Some clones are missing from TCRdb's copy, which holds only in-frame ones; the method was immunoSEQ multiplex PCR. There are some 120,000 clones in the sample; roughly 92% occur only once, and roughly 0.96% lies in the top ten. Broader study findings: White British ancestry dominated among donors, who included more females, and clonal diversity was possibly underestimated. Spike-specific TCR breadth and depth both grew after two AZD1222 doses.

The material sequenced was peripheral blood, taken on day 0 of AZD1222 vaccination. This sequence originates from an adult in good health. The gene calls are TRBV27 and TRBJ1-5, with D possibly being TRBD1 (5 bases). The CDR3 nucleotides are TGTGCCAGCAGTTCGCGACAGCGGACTAGCAATCAGCCCCAGCATTTT. Residues: CASSSRQRTSNQPQHF.